The clone carrying this T cell receptor (beta chain) was recorded a few times. The antigen is unknown. This sample is drawn from a study of cytomegalovirus exposure and HLA in healthy donors. In the PCR, 60 Vbeta and 13 Jbeta primers were used. Sequencing was performed with immunoSEQ multiplex PCR; in TCRdb, only in-frame clones are kept and a portion is missing. The sample lists about 170,000 clones; about 76% were seen once. There are 14 residues in the CDR3. CDR1 and CDR2 (germline): SGHNT, YYREEE (reference sequence). V was pared by 0 bases and J by 1 base, with 7 bases between. General study results and limits: A later analysis showed that HLA-associated TCR beta chains had undergone more clonal expansion than equally common others.

This chain links TRBV5-4 with TRBJ1-1, with no clear D. Sequencing was performed on PBMCs. The receptor's source is a woman under 30 in good health and CMV-seropositive. The CDR3 coding sequence is TGTGCCAGCAGCTTGGATCAGGCGAACACTGAAGCTTTCTTT. Amino acids: CASSLDQANTEAFF.